This entry features one T cell receptor (beta chain) sequence. Its antigen remains unknown. CDR1 is MNHEY and CDR2 is SMNVEV in the germline V gene (reference sequence). The ends were cut back, 3 bases at V and 1 base at J, with 9 bases in the middle. This CDR3 spans 14 amino acids. The entry originates in a study of cytomegalovirus exposure and HLA in healthy donors. The study's findings and limits: The study flagged around 160 TCR beta chains as cytomegalovirus-associated.

Amplification used 60 Vbeta primers and 13 Jbeta primers. Clones were read by immunoSEQ multiplex PCR, and TCRdb kept only the in-frame ones, dropping some. The table includes 150,000 to 180,000 clones, around 80% detected once. The J gene is TRBJ2-5, the V gene TRBV27, with D possibly matching TRBD2 (5 bases). Input material: PBMCs. The origin of this receptor is a man aged 30-40 years in good health and CMV-seropositive. CDR3 nucleotides: TGTGCCAGCAGTTTCGGGATAACCCAAGAGACCCAGTACTTC. This encodes CASSFGITQETQYF.